The 18 T cell receptor beta chains reported below all come from one sample, sequenced in a study of post-analysis software for immune sequencing data. Broader study findings: The study found TRBV5-6, TRBV5-1 and TRBV20-1 among roughly 5 TRBV segments more frequent in patients than controls.

Their antigen targets remain unknown. cDNA libraries of TCR beta carried unique molecular identifiers. TCRdb fed the PCR reads into MiXCR, producing one record per CDR3 protein. The sample shows 180,000 or so distinct CDR3 sequences, 29% of them seen only once. Sequencing used blood. These receptors were taken from a girl aged 2 to 17 with multiple sclerosis.

As for this clonotype: The junction shows a germline mismatch at one end, possibly a read error. The V call is TRBV20-1, the J call TRBJ2-5, with D uncertain. The CDR3 covers 13 residues. The germline V gene encodes CDR1 DFQATT and CDR2 SNEGSKA (reference sequence). CDR3 DNA sequence: TGCAATGCTTGGCCGGAGTATCAAGAGACCCAGTACTTC. Translation gives CNAWPEYQETQYF.

V and J are TRBV6-6 and TRBJ1-1, with D unresolved. CDR3 length: 13 residues. V lost 7 bases and J lost 6, with 15 bases in between. The germline V gene has CDR1 MNHNY and CDR2 SVGAGI (reference sequence). CDR3: CASIETGRPEAFF. The DNA of the CDR3 is TGTGCCAGCATCGAAACTGGGCGACCTGAAGCTTTCTTT.

This clonotype has just a few counts. The rearrangement uses TRBV13 and TRBJ1-1; tentatively, D is TRBD1 (5 bases). Trimming left V 2 bases short and J 4 bases short, with 20 bases between. The CDR3 is 17 amino acids. The V gene's germline CDR1 is PRHDT and CDR2 FYEKMQ (reference sequence). The CDR3 spells CASSLLGTPNDGTEAFF. In DNA form, the CDR3 reads TGTGCCAGCAGCTTATTAGGGACCCCGAACGACGGCACTGAAGCTTTCTTT.

This clonotype was seen once. Given a much more abundant clone one base away, this may be a read error. This chain joins TRBV15 and TRBJ2-1, with a possible D match to TRBD2 (5 bases). In germline, CDR1 is LNHNV, CDR2 YYDKDF (reference sequence). The CDR3 is 16 amino acids. With 6 bases removed from V and 5 bases from J, the gap between germline ends came to 20 bases. The CDR3 reads CATSTTGIRSHNEQFF. The CDR3 DNA follows: TGTGCCACCAGTACGACCGGGATTCGTTCCCACAATGAGCAGTTCTTC.

The chain uses TRBV12-3 or TRBV12-4 and TRBJ1-6; no firm D call. V lost 5 bases and J lost 0, with 14 bases in between. This CDR3 spans 17 amino acids. The CDR3 DNA follows: TGTGCCAGCAGTCCCCGGATCCAAAGCTCCTATAATTCACCCCTCCACTTT. It encodes CASSPRIQSSYNSPLHF.

This clonotype occurred a few times. The gene calls are TRBV12-3 or TRBV12-4 and TRBJ1-2; 7 nucleotides agree with TRBD1. The trim removed 8 bases at V and 7 bases at J, leaving 10 bases unmatched. There are 13 residues in the CDR3. This chain's CDR3 is CASSPRGRSGYTF. In DNA form, the CDR3 reads TGTGCCAGCTCCCCCAGGGGGAGGAGTGGCTACACCTTC.

This clonotype was found many times. Written as DNA, the CDR3 is TGTGCCAGCAGTGAAGTTGGGCTTATTAATGAGCAGTTCTTC. Protein sequence: CASSEVGLINEQFF. This chain uses TRBV6-1 with TRBJ2-1; D remains ambiguous. Between the trimmed V and J ends, which lost 1 base and 7 bases, there was a span of 11 bases. CDR3 length equals 14 residues. Germline assignment: CDR1 MNHNS and CDR2 SASEGT.

This clonotype was found a few times. The chain joins TRBV10-3 to TRBJ1-6; TRBD1 might be the D (6 bases). V was clipped by 6 bases and J by 6 bases, with 9 bases between them. Germline assignment: CDR1 ENHRY and CDR2 SYGVKD. The CDR3 is made up of 13 amino acids. CDR3 loop: CAIREQGNSPLHF. CDR3 DNA sequence: TGTGCCATCAGGGAACAGGGTAATTCACCCCTCCACTTT.

The chain uses TRBV20-1 and TRBJ1-1; D remains unclear. With 2 bases removed from V and 4 bases from J, the gap between germline ends came to 8 bases. CDR1 and CDR2 (germline): DFQATT, SNEGSKA (reference sequence). This CDR3 is built from 12 residues. The CDR3 loop reads CSARSRGTEAFF. The CDR3 DNA sequence: TGCAGTGCTAGATCGCGGGGCACTGAAGCTTTCTTT.

This clonotype was counted many times. The rearrangement links TRBV4-2 to TRBJ2-1; D is perhaps TRBD1 (5 bases). The CDR3 is 16 residues long. The germline gives CDR1 LGHNA, CDR2 YNFKEQ. V was trimmed by 0 bases and J by 4 bases, leaving 13 bases between them. The CDR3 loop reads CASSQDGAGWYNEQFF. CDR3 sequence (DNA): TGTGCCAGCAGCCAAGATGGGGCAGGGTGGTACAATGAGCAGTTCTTC.

The V call is TRBV4-1, the J call TRBJ2-7, with 15 bases lining up with TRBD2. This CDR3 is built from 20 residues. The germline CDR1 and CDR2 sequences are MGHRA and YSYEKL. With 1 base clipped from V and 4 bases from J, the junction kept 14 bases outside the gene matches. The CDR3 loop reads CASSQGIGTSGRNPPYEQYF. The CDR3 nucleotides are TGCGCCAGCAGCCAAGGGATTGGGACTAGCGGGAGGAATCCTCCTTACGAGCAGTACTTC.

In its sample, this clonotype was seen many times. This chain connects TRBV6-6 to TRBJ2-7, with 9 positions matching TRBD2. Germline assignment: CDR1 MNHNY and CDR2 SVGAGI (reference sequence). CDR3 length: 13 residues. The V gene end was trimmed by 2 bases and the J gene end by 5 bases; junction bases not matched to a gene: 1. CDR3 DNA: TGTGCCAGCAGTTACCGACTAGCGGACGAGCAGTACTTC. Amino acid sequence: CASSYRLADEQYF.

This clonotype was seen a few times. The V and J genes are TRBV20-1 and TRBJ2-3; 12 positions match TRBD2. J gave up 8 bases and V 6 bases, and 9 bases lay outside the gene matches. CDR3 size: 14 residues. The germline V gene has CDR1 DFQATT and CDR2 SNEGSKA (reference sequence). The CDR3 here is CSARLAGVLGTQYF. For the CDR3, the DNA is TGCAGTGCACGACTAGCGGGAGTTCTGGGTACGCAGTATTTT.

This clonotype came up a few times. The gene calls are TRBV3-1 and TRBJ1-1; a possible D gene is TRBD1 (5 bases). In germline, CDR1 is LGHDT, CDR2 YNNKEL (reference sequence). Between the trimmed V and J ends, which lost 0 bases and 3 bases, there was a span of 14 bases. The CDR3 loop spans 16 amino acids. CDR3 protein: CASSQDRGGRDTEAFF. CDR3 nucleotides: TGTGCCAGCAGCCAAGATCGCGGGGGTAGGGACACTGAAGCTTTCTTT.

Comment on this clonotype: A much larger clonotype is one base distant, so this may be a read error. The chain couples TRBV11-2 to TRBJ2-5, with TRBD2 identical over 9 bases. The CDR3 contains 11 residues. CDR1 SGHAT and CDR2 FQNNGV come from the germline V gene. V lost 5 bases to trimming and J lost 12 bases; unmatched junction nucleotides: 4. The CDR3 loop reads CASSRGRGKYF. The CDR3 coding sequence is TGTGCCAGCAGCCGCGGGAGGGGAAAGTACTTC.

This clonotype has only a few counts. The chain carries TRBV29-1 and TRBJ1-5; weak D call: TRBD1 (5 bases). This CDR3 comprises 11 residues. Trimming removed 7 bases from V and 5 bases from J, with 9 bases in between. CDR1 is SQVTM, CDR2 ANQGSEA, per germline. This CDR3 reads CSAGTDQPQHF. CDR3 bases: TGCAGCGCTGGGACGGATCAGCCCCAGCATTTT.

This clonotype was picked up a small number of times. The CDR3: CASSQDYWVLNQPQHF. CDR3 DNA: TGTGCCAGCAGCCAAGACTACTGGGTCCTCAATCAGCCCCAGCATTTT. V and J are TRBV14 and TRBJ1-5, with D unresolved. Deletions cut 0 bases from V and 3 bases from J, with 12 bases between. This CDR3 has 16 residues. Germline CDR1 and CDR2: SGHDN and FVKESK.

This clonotype was seen a handful of times. The chain uses TRBV5-1 and TRBJ2-5, with 9 nucleotides matching TRBD1. Germline CDR1 and CDR2: SGHRS and YFSETQ. The CDR3 has 14 residues. The V segment lost 4 bases and the J segment 5 bases; nucleotides outside the gene matches: 6. The CDR3 loop reads CASSVDRGLETQYF. CDR3 bases: TGCGCCAGCAGCGTAGACAGGGGGTTGGAGACCCAGTACTTC.